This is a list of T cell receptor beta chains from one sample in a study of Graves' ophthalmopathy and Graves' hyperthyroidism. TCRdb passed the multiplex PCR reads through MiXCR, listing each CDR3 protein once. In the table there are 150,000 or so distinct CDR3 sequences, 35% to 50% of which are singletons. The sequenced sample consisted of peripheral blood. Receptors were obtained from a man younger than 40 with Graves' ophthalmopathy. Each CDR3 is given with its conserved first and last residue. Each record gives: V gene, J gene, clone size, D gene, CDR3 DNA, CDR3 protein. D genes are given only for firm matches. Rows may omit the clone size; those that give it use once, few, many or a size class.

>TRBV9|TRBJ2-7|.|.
TGTGCCAGCAGCGGGGCCACGGATGAGCAGTACTTC
CASSGATDEQYF
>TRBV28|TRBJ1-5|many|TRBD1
TGTGCCAGCACGCCGGGACAGTATAAGCCCCAGCATTTT
CASTPGQYKPQHF
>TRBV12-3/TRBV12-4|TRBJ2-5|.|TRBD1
TGTGCCAGCAGATCCCGGCAGGGGGTAGAGACCCAGTACTTC
CASRSRQGVETQYF
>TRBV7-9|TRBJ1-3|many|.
TGTGCCAGCAGCCCCCGGAACACCATATATTTT
CASSPRNTIYF
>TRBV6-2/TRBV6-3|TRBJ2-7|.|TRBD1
TGTGCCAGCAGTCCCACCGGGACAGGGTGGTACGAGCAGTACTTC
CASSPTGTGWYEQYF
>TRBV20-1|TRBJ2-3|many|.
TGCAGTACAGAGGGCAGGTCAGATACGCAGTATTTT
CSTEGRSDTQYF
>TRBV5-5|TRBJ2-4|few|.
TGTGCCAGCAGCCCCAGTACCAAAAACATTCAGTACTTC
CASSPSTKNIQYF
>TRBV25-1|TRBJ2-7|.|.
TGTGCCAGCAGTGTTCAGGTCGCCTACGAGCAGTACTTC
CASSVQVAYEQYF
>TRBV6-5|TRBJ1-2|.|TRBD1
TGTGCCAGCAGTTACCAGACAGGGGGATCTGGCTACACCTTC
CASSYQTGGSGYTF
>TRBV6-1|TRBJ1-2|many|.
TGTGCCAGCAGTGAAGCGAGACCAACCTATGGCTACACCTTC
CASSEARPTYGYTF
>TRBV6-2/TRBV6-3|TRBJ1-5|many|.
TGTGCCAGCAGTTACGACTCAAGATGGTTTTCTCAGCCCCAGCATTTT
CASSYDSRWFSQPQHF
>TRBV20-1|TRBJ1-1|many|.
TGCAGTGCCCCAATGGGGGTGAACACTGAAGCTTTCTTT
CSAPMGVNTEAFF
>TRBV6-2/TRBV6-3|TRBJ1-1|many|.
TGTGCCAGCAGTAACCCGAGTTCGTGGGGGGCTTTCTTT
CASSNPSSWGAFF
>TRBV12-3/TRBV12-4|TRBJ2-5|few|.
TGTGCCAGCAGTGGCCCCCCGCTTGGCGAGACCCAGTACTTC
CASSGPPLGETQYF
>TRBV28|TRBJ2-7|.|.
TGTGCCAGCAGTTTATCACTCACCTATCCTGACGAGCAGTACTTC
CASSLSLTYPDEQYF
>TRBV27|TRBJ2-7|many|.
TGTGCCAGCACCCGAACAGGGCTCAGCTCCTACGAGCAGTACTTC
CASTRTGLSSYEQYF
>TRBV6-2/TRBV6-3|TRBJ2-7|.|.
TGTGCCAGCAGTTACTCAGCGGAGAGCTCCTACGAGCAGTACTTC
CASSYSAESSYEQYF
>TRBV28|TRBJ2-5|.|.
TGTGCCATCCTCACCACCAGGGTTGGCCAAGAGACCCAGTACTTC
CAILTTRVGQETQYF
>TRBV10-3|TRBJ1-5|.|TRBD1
TGTGCCATCGCGAGGACAGGGGAAGGGCAGCCCCAGCATTTT
CAIARTGEGQPQHF
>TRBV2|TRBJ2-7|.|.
TGTGCCAGTTCGGTCCTCCAGGGCGGATACGAGCAGTACTTC
CASSVLQGGYEQYF
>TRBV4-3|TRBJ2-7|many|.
TGCGCCAGCAGCCAAGATTCGGGCGACTACGAGCAGTACTTC
CASSQDSGDYEQYF
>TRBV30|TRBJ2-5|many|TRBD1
TGTGCCTGGAGTGCACAGGGGGCCGGGACCCAGTACTTC
CAWSAQGAGTQYF
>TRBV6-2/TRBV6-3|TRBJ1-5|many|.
TGTGCCAGCCGGGGACCAAAAGAGCCCCAGCATTTT
CASRGPKEPQHF
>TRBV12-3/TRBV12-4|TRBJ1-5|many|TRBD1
TGTGCCAGCAGTTCCGCAGGGGGCGGTCAGCCCCAGCATTTT
CASSSAGGGQPQHF
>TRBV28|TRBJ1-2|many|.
TGTGCCAGCAGTTTGCGTGGAATTAACTATGGCTACACCTTC
CASSLRGINYGYTF
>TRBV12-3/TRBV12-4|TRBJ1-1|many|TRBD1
TGTGCCAGCAGTTTAAGGACAGGGTACACTGAAGCTTTCTTT
CASSLRTGYTEAFF
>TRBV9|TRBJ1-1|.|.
TGTGCCAGCAGCGTAGAGGGGCTAGGGGACCCTGAAGCTTTCTTT
CASSVEGLGDPEAFF
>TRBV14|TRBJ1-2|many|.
TGTGCCAGCAGCCAAGATGAGCCGATAGGGGACTATGGCTACACCTTC
CASSQDEPIGDYGYTF
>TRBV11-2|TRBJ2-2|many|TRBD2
TGTGCCAGCAGCAAAGAGCGGGAGTTGGCCACCGGGGAGCTGTTTTTT
CASSKERELATGELFF
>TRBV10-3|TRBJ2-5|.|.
TGTGCCATCAGTGAGCCAAGTGAGACCCAGTACTTC
CAISEPSETQYF
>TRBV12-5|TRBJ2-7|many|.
TGTGCTAGTGGTTTGGGCCAGTACGAGCAGTACTTC
CASGLGQYEQYF
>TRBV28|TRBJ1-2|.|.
TGTGCCAGCAGTTTCGGGATCTCCTGGGGTGGCTACACCTTC
CASSFGISWGGYTF
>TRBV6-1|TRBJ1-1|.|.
TGTGCCAGCAGAGCGGGAATTGAAACTGAAGCTTTCTTT
CASRAGIETEAFF
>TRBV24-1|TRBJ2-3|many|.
TGTGCCACCAGTGACCCCCGCTGGGAGGTTGGAGATACGCAGTATTTT
CATSDPRWEVGDTQYF
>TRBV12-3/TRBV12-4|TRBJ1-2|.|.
TGTGCCAGCAGTTTAACCCGGGGACGGCCGGATGGCTACACCTTC
CASSLTRGRPDGYTF
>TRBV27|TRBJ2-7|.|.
TGTGCCAGCAGTTTTCGGGACAACCCCTACGAGCAGTACTTC
CASSFRDNPYEQYF
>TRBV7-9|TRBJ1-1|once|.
TGTGCCAGCAGCGTGGGTGAAGCTTTCTTT
CASSVGEAFF
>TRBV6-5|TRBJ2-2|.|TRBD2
TGTGCCAGCAGTTATCAAGCGGGAGACACCGGGGAGCTGTTTTTT
CASSYQAGDTGELFF
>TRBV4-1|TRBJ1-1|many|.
TGCGCCAGCAGCCAAGAGGGGTCGGGGCCCCACACTGAAGCTTTCTTT
CASSQEGSGPHTEAFF
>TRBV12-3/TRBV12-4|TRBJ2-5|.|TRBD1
TGTGCCAGCAGAAGGGGACAGCAAGAGACCCAGTACTTC
CASRRGQQETQYF
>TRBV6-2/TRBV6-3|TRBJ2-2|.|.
TGTGCCAGCAGTTCGGGACTCCTGAACACCGGGGAGCTGTTTTTT
CASSSGLLNTGELFF
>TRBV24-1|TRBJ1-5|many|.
TGTGCCACCAGTGACCTACAGACCCGGTTTAATCAGCCCCAGCATTTT
CATSDLQTRFNQPQHF
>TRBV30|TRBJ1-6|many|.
TGTGCCTGGAGGCCCTCTGGGGTAGGACCCCTCCACTTT
CAWRPSGVGPLHF
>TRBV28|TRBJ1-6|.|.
TGTGCCAGTAGTATCGGGTATTCACCCCTCCACTTT
CASSIGYSPLHF
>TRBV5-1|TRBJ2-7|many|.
TGCGCCAGCAGCTCAGGCAGACAGGTCCCCTACGAGCAGTACTTC
CASSSGRQVPYEQYF
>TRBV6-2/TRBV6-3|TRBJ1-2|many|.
TGTGCCAGCATCGGGCAGCCTCCTCTCTATGGCTACACCTTC
CASIGQPPLYGYTF
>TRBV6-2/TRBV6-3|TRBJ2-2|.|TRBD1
TGTGCCACTTATACAGGGGGCGGCGGGGAGCTGTTTTTT
CATYTGGGGELFF
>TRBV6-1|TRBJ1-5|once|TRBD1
TGTGCCAGCAGTACCCGTCCGGGACAGATTAGCAATCAGCCCCAGCATTTT
CASSTRPGQISNQPQHF
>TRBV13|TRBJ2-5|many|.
TGTGCCAGCAGCTCCGCCGGTCCCACAGAGACCCAGTACTTC
CASSSAGPTETQYF
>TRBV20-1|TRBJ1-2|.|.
TGCAGTGCTAACGGGATCCAGGGGTTTGGCTACACCTTC
CSANGIQGFGYTF
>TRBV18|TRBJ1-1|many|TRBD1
TGTGCCAGCTCACCAGCTCGAGGACAGGATCCCCCCGTAGCTTTCTTT
CASSPARGQDPPVAFF
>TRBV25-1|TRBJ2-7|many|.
TGTGCCAGCAGTGGTTTAGGCTACGAGCAGTACTTC
CASSGLGYEQYF
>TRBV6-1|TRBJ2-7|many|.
TGTGCCAGCGGTGCGTCGAGGGGCGGCTACTCCTACGAGCAGTACTTC
CASGASRGGYSYEQYF
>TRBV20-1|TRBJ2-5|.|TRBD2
TGCAGTGCTAGCTTAACATTCGGGGGGGCACGAGAGACCCAGTACTTC
CSASLTFGGARETQYF
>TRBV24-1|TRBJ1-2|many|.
TGTGCCACCAGTGATTCAGCTGTCTATGGCTACACCTTC
CATSDSAVYGYTF
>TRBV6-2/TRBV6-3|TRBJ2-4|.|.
TGTGCCAGCAGTTGGGCGGGAGCCAAAAACATTCAGTACTTC
CASSWAGAKNIQYF
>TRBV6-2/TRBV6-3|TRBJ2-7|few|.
TGTGCCAGCAGTTACGCTGGGGCCGAGCAGTACTTC
CASSYAGAEQYF